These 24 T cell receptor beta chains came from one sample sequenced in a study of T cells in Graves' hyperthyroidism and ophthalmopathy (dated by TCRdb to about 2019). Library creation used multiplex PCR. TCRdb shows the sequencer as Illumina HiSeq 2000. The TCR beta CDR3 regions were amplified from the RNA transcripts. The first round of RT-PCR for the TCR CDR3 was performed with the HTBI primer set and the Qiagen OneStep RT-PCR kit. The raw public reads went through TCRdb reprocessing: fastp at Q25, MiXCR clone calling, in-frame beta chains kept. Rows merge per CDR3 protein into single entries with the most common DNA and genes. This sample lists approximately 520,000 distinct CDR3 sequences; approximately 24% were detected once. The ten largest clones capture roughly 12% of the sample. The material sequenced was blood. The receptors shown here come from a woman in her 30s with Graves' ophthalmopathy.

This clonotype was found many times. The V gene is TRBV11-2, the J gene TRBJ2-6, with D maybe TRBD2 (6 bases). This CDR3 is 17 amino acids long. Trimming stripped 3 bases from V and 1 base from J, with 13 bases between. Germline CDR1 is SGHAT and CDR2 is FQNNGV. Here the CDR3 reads CASSFYRGGSGANVLTF. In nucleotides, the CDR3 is TGTGCCAGCAGCTTCTATCGCGGAGGGTCTGGGGCCAACGTCCTGACTTTC.

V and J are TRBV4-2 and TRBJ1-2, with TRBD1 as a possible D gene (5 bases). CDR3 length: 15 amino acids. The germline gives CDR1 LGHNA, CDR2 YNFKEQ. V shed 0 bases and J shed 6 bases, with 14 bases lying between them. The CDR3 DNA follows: TGTGCCAGCAGCCAAGATGGGGCTGGCCATAATGGCTACACCTTC. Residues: CASSQDGAGHNGYTF.

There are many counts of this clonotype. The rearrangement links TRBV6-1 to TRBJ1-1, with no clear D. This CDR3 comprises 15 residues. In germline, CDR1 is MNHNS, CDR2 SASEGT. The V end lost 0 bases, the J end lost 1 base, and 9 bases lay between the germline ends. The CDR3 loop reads CASSEAARPNTEAFF. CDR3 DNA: TGTGCCAGCAGTGAAGCCGCTCGACCGAACACTGAAGCTTTCTTT.

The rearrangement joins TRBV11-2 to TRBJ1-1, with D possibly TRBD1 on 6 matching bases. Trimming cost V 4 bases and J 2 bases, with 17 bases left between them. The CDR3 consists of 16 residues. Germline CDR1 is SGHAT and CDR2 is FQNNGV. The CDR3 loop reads CASSSNPGHDNTEAFF. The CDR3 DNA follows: TGTGCCAGCAGCTCAAACCCGGGACACGATAACACTGAAGCTTTCTTT.

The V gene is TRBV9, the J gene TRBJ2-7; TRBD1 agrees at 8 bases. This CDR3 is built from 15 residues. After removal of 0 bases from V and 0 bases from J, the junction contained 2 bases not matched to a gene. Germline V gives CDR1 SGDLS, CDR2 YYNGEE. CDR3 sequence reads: CASSVGQGASYEQYF. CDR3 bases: TGTGCCAGCAGCGTAGGCCAGGGGGCCTCCTACGAGCAGTACTTC. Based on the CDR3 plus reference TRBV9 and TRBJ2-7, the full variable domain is DSGVTQTPKHLITATGQRVTLRCSPRSGDLSVYWYQQSLDQGLQFLIQYYNGEERAKGNILERFSAQQFPDLHSELNLSSLELGDSALYFCASSVGQGASYEQYFGPGTRLTVT.

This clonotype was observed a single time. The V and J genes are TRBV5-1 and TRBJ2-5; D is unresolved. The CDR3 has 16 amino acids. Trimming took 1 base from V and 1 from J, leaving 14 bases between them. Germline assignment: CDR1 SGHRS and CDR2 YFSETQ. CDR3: CASSLRRLQAQETQYF. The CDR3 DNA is TGCGCCAGCAGCTTGAGGAGACTCCAGGCCCAAGAGACCCAGTACTTC.

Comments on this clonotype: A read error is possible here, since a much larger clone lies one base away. CDR3 DNA: TGTGCCAGCAGTGAAGGACAGGGGCGGAACGAGCTGTACTTC. It is translated as CASSEGQGRNELYF. The V and J genes are TRBV6-1 and TRBJ2-7, with 8 bases fitting TRBD1. CDR3 length: 14 amino acids. Germline V gene data show CDR1 as MNHNS and CDR2 as SASEGT.

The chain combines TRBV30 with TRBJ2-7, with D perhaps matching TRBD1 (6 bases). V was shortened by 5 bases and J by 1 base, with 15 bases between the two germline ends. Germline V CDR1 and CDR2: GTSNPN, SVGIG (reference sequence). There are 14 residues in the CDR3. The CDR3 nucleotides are TGTGCCTGGGACGGAATGGACAGTTCCTACGAGCAGTACTTC. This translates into CAWDGMDSSYEQYF.

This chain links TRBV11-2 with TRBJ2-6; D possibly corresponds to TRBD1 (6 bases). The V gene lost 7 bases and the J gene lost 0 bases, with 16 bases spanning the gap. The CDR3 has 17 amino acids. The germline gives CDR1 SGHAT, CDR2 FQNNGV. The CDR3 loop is CASTPTGSYSGANVLTF. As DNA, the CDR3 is TGTGCCAGCACCCCGACAGGATCGTACTCTGGGGCCAACGTCCTGACTTTC.

CDR3 protein: CSARHRVKNIQYF. The CDR3 DNA sequence: TGCAGTGCTAGACACAGGGTCAAAAACATTCAGTACTTC. The chain is built from TRBV20-1 and TRBJ2-4; D is perhaps TRBD1 (6 bases). CDR3 length equals 13 residues. V was cut by 2 bases and J by 3 bases, with 8 bases left in between. Germline V gene data show CDR1 as DFQATT and CDR2 as SNEGSKA (reference sequence).

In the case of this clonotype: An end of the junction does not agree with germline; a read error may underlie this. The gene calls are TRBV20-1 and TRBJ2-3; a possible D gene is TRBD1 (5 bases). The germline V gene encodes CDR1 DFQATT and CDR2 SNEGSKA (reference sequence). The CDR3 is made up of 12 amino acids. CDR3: CSAETVKDTHYF. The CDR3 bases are TGCAGTGCTGAGACAGTCAAAGATACGCACTATTTT.

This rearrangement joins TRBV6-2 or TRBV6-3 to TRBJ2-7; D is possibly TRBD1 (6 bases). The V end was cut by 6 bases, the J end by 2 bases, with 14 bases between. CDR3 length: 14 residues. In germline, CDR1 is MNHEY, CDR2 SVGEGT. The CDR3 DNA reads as TGTGCCAGCAGCCCCCACCGGACAGCCTACGAGCAGTACTTC. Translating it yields CASSPHRTAYEQYF.

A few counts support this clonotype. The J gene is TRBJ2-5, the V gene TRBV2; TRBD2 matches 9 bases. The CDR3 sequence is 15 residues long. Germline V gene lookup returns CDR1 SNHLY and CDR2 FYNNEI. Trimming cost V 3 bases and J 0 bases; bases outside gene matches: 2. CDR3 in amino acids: CASSDAGGHQETQYF. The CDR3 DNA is TGTGCCAGCAGTGATGCGGGGGGGCACCAAGAGACCCAGTACTTC.

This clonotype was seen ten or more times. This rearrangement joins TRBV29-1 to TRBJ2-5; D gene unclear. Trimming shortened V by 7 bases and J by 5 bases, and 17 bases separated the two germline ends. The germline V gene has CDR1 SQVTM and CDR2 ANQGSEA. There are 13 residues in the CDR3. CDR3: CSALWGVAETQYF. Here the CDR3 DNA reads TGCAGCGCTCTGTGGGGTGTCGCGGAGACCCAGTACTTC.

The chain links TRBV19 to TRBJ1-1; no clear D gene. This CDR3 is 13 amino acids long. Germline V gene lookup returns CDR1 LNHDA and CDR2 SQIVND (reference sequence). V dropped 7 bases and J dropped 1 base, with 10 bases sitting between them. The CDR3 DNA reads TGTGCCAGTAAGAACAGACCGAACACTGAAGCTTTCTTT. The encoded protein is CASKNRPNTEAFF. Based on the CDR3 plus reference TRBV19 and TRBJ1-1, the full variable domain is DGGITQSPKYLFRKEGQNVTLSCEQNLNHDAMYWYRQDPGQGLRLIYYSQIVNDFQKGDIAEGYSVSREKKESFPLTVTSAQKNPTAFYLCASKNRPNTEAFFGQGTRLTVV.

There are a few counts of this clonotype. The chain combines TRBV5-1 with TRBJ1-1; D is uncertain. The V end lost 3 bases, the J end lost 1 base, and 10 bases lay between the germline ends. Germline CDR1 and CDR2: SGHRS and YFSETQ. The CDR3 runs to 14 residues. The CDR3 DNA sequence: TGCGCCAGCAGCTACGATGGAGGGAACACTGAAGCTTTCTTT. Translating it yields CASSYDGGNTEAFF. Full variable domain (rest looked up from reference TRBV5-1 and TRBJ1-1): KAGVTQTPRYLIKTRGQQVTLSCSPISGHRSVSWYQQTPGQGLQFLFEYFSETQRNKGNFPGRFSGRQFSNSRSEMNVSTLELGDSALYLCASSYDGGNTEAFFGQGTRLTVV.

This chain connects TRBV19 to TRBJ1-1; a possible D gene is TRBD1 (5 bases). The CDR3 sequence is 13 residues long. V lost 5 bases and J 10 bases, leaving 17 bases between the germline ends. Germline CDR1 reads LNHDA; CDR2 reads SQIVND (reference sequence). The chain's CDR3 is CASSPGTYEVAFF. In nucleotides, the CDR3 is TGTGCCAGTAGTCCTGGGACGTATGAAGTAGCTTTCTTT.

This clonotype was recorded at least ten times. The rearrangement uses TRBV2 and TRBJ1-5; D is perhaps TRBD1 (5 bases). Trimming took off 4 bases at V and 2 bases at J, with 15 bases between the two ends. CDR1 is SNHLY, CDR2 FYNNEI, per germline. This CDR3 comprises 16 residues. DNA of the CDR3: TGTGCCAGCAGTGCTGCAGGGATGTTTGGCAATCAGCCCCAGCATTTT. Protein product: CASSAAGMFGNQPQHF.

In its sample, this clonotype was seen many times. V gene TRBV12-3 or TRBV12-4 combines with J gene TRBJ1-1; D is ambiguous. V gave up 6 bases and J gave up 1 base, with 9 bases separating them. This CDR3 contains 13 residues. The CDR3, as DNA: TGTGCCAGCAGGAAGGGAGCGAACACTGAAGCTTTCTTT. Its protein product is CASRKGANTEAFF.

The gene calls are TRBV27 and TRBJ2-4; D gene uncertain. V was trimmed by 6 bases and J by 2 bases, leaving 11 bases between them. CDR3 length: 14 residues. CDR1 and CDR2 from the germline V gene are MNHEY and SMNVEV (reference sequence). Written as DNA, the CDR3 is TGTGCCAGCAGCCCCGACCTGTCCAAAAACATTCAGTACTTC. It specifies CASSPDLSKNIQYF.

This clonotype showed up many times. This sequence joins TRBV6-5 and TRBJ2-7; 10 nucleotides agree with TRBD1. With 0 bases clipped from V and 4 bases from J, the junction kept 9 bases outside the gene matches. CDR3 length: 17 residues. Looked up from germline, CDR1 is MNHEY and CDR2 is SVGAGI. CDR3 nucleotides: TGTGCCAGCAGTTACTCGATAGGGACAGGGGCAAGGTACGAGCAGTACTTC. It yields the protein CASSYSIGTGARYEQYF.

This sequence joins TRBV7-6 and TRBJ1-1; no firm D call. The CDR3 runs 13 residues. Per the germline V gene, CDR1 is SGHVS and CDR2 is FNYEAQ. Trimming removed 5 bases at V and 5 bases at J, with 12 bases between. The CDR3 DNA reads TGTGCCAGCAGCCCCACGTGGAGAACTGAAGCTTTCTTT. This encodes CASSPTWRTEAFF.

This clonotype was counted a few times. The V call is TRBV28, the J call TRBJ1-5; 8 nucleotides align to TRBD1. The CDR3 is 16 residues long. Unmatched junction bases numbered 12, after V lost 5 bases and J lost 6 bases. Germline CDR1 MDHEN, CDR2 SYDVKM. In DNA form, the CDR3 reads TGTGCCAGCAGTCTACCGGGACAGGAATCAGGTCAGCCCCAGCATTTT. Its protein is CASSLPGQESGQPQHF.

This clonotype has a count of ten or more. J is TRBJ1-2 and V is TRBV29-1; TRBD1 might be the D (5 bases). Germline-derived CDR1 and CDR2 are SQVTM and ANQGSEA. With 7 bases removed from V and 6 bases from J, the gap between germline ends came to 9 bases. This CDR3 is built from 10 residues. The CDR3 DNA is TGCAGCGGGGGAGGGGATGGCTACACCTTC. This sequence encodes CSGGGDGYTF.